Each of the 30 T cell receptor beta chains below was sequenced from the same sample in a study of T-cell reconstitution after alpha-beta-depleted transplantation in children. During its preparation, the TCRbeta library received unique molecular identifiers. TCRdb recomputed calls from the PCR reads with MiXCR, one row per CDR3 protein. The sample holds approximately 220,000 distinct CDR3 sequences, about a sixth seen once. This specimen consisted of PBMCs, mostly from graft donor cells, obtained 360 days after TCRalphabeta/CD19-depleted stem cell transplant. These receptor sequences come from a male patient aged 2 to 9 who had a stem cell transplant for acute lymphoblastic leukemia, so the T cells may come from the graft donor.

This clonotype is a singleton in its sample. The chain combines TRBV7-9 with TRBJ2-1; 9 bases match TRBD1. The CDR3 runs to 16 residues. Germline V CDR1 and CDR2: SEHNR, FQNEAQ (reference sequence). With 1 base clipped from V and 6 bases from J, the junction kept 7 bases outside the gene matches. CDR3 region: CASSLVRDRVTNEQFF. The CDR3, as DNA: TGTGCCAGCAGCTTAGTGCGGGACAGGGTAACCAATGAGCAGTTCTTC. The full variable domain, completed using reference TRBV7-9 and TRBJ2-1, is DTGVSQNPRHKITKRGQNVTFRCDPISEHNRLYWYRQTLGQGPEFLTYFQNEAQLEKSRLLSDRFSAERPKGSFSTLEIQRTEQGDSAMYLCASSLVRDRVTNEQFFGPGTRLTVL.

The CDR3 DNA reads TGTGCCACCAGCAGAGTACGGCGGGACAGGGGCCACGAGCAGTACTTC. It codes for CATSRVRRDRGHEQYF. J is TRBJ2-7 and V is TRBV15, with 10 positions matching TRBD1. Germline-derived CDR1 and CDR2 are LNHNV and YYDKDF (reference sequence). CDR3 length: 16 residues. The trim removed 1 base at V and 5 bases at J, leaving 8 bases unmatched.

The chain couples TRBV10-2 to TRBJ2-6; TRBD2 aligns across 7 bases. The CDR3 runs 12 residues. The junction had 0 bases not matched to a gene; V was cut back by 11 bases and J by 2 bases. The germline V gene has CDR1 WSHSY and CDR2 SAAADI. The CDR3 DNA follows: TGCGCCGCGGGGGCTGGGGCCAACGTCCTGACTTTC. Translated: CAAGAGANVLTF.

The rearrangement uses TRBV5-1 and TRBJ2-1, with a weak D call TRBD1 (5 bases). The CDR3 consists of 15 residues. Germline-derived CDR1 and CDR2 are SGHRS and YFSETQ. The V and J ends lost 4 bases and 10 bases respectively, with 21 bases between them. This CDR3 reads CASSPDSSLGREQFF. The CDR3 nucleotides are TGCGCCAGCAGCCCCGACAGTTCCCTCGGAAGGGAGCAGTTCTTC.

This chain links TRBV27 with TRBJ2-5, with D possibly TRBD1 on 5 matching bases. The CDR3 is 14 amino acids. Per the germline V gene, CDR1 is MNHEY and CDR2 is SMNVEV (reference sequence). Deletions cut 5 bases from V and 0 bases from J, with 10 bases between. CDR3 amino acids: CASSPDTYQETQYF. Here the CDR3 DNA reads TGTGCCAGCAGTCCGGACACTTACCAAGAGACCCAGTACTTC.

This sequence joins TRBV29-1 and TRBJ2-3; the D gene is possibly TRBD2 (6 bases). CDR1 and CDR2 from the germline V gene are SQVTM and ANQGSEA. V was cut by 6 bases and J by 4 bases, with 14 bases left in between. The CDR3 totals 13 residues. This CDR3 reads CSVDGGSADTQYF. DNA for the CDR3: TGCAGCGTCGACGGAGGGTCGGCAGATACGCAGTATTTT.

This chain joins TRBV6-1 and TRBJ2-1, with D perhaps TRBD1 or TRBD2 (6 bases each). The germline V gene has CDR1 MNHNS and CDR2 SASEGT. The CDR3 has 13 residues. The V gene lost 11 bases and the J gene lost 4 bases, with 15 bases spanning the gap. CDR3 DNA: TGTGCCGCAGGGGAGGCTACATACAATGAGCAGTTCTTC. This translates into CAAGEATYNEQFF.

The V and J genes are TRBV12-3 or TRBV12-4 and TRBJ2-1; maybe TRBD2 (6 bases). The V and J ends lost 1 base and 4 bases respectively, with 8 bases between them. The length of the CDR3 is 14 residues. Written as DNA, the CDR3 is TGTGCCAGCAGTTTAGTGGGACTGTACAATGAGCAGTTCTTC. Its protein is CASSLVGLYNEQFF.

This clonotype came up a few times. The gene calls are TRBV29-1 and TRBJ2-3; TRBD2 matches 7 bases. The CDR3 consists of 14 residues. Trimming took 3 bases from V and 3 from J; bases not matched to a gene: 6. Germline V gene data show CDR1 as SQVTM and CDR2 as ANQGSEA. CDR3 nucleotide sequence: TGCAGCGTTGATCCGCTAGCGGAGACAGATACGCAGTATTTT. Its protein product is CSVDPLAETDTQYF.

This clonotype was counted a few times. V and J are TRBV5-1 and TRBJ2-5, with D perhaps given as TRBD1 or TRBD2 (6 bases each). Germline CDR1 is SGHRS and CDR2 is YFSETQ. V gave up 4 bases and J gave up 5 bases, with 18 bases separating them. The CDR3 runs 15 residues. The CDR3 protein is CASSQNFGGRETQYF. CDR3 DNA: TGCGCCAGCAGCCAAAACTTTGGGGGGCGTGAGACCCAGTACTTC.

This clonotype has a handful of counts. The CDR3 bases are TGCAGTGCTAGGCGGGGGGGTTCTAGCACAGATACGCAGTATTTT. It codes for CSARRGGSSTDTQYF. The chain uses TRBV20-1 and TRBJ2-3; the match to TRBD2 covers 9 bases. The CDR3 runs to 15 residues. The germline V gene has CDR1 DFQATT and CDR2 SNEGSKA (reference sequence). Germline trimming cut 3 bases from V and 0 bases from J; bases unmatched to any gene: 4.

This clonotype was observed a handful of times. The chain links TRBV12-3 or TRBV12-4 to TRBJ2-3, with 7 bases matching TRBD2. The junction had 8 bases not matched to a gene; V was cut back by 2 bases and J by 6 bases. CDR3 length: 15 residues. CDR3 protein: CASSLLGGHEDTQYF. DNA for the CDR3: TGTGCCAGCAGTTTATTGGGAGGGCATGAGGATACGCAGTATTTT.

This clonotype has just a few counts. This chain uses TRBV29-1 with TRBJ2-5; the D gene is possibly TRBD1 (6 bases). With 7 bases removed from V and 2 bases from J, the gap between germline ends came to 17 bases. This CDR3 region has 14 residues. Germline V gene sequence: CDR1 SQVTM, CDR2 ANQGSEA. This CDR3 reads CSAGAGQLQETQYF. CDR3 nucleotide sequence: TGCAGCGCAGGTGCCGGACAGCTTCAAGAGACCCAGTACTTC. Full variable domain (remainder filled in from reference TRBV29-1 and TRBJ2-5): SAVISQKPSRDICQRGTSLTIQCQVDSQVTMMFWYRQQPGQSLTLIATANQGSEATYESGFVIDKFPISRPNLTFSTLTVSNMSPEDSSIYLCSAGAGQLQETQYFGPGTRLLVL.

The chain joins TRBV7-2 to TRBJ1-3; a possible D gene is TRBD1 (5 bases). Germline CDR1 is SGHTA and CDR2 is FQGNSA. Trimming stripped 4 bases from V and 0 bases from J, with 16 bases between. The CDR3 runs to 17 residues. The CDR3 DNA reads TGTGCCAGCAGCTATACCGGGACCTCGAGCTCTGGAAACACCATATATTTT. Translation gives CASSYTGTSSSGNTIYF. Filled out from reference TRBV7-2 and TRBJ1-3, the complete variable domain reads GAGVSQSPSNKVTEKGKDVELRCDPISGHTALYWYRQSLGQGLEFLIYFQGNSAPDKSGLPSDRFSAERTGGSVSTLTIQRTQQEDSAVYLCASSYTGTSSSGNTIYFGEGSWLTVV.

This clonotype has a count of ten or more. V and J are TRBV7-9 and TRBJ1-1; 8 bases agree with TRBD1. CDR3 length equals 15 residues. J gave up 1 base and V 0 bases, and 1 base lay outside the gene matches. CDR1 is SEHNR, CDR2 FQNEAQ, per germline (reference sequence). For the CDR3, the DNA is TGTGCCAGCAGCTTAGCGGGACAGGCGAACACTGAAGCTTTCTTT. Residues: CASSLAGQANTEAFF.

This chain connects TRBV20-1 to TRBJ1-6; 7 bases map to TRBD1. The germline CDR1 and CDR2 sequences are DFQATT and SNEGSKA (reference sequence). The CDR3 length is 17 residues. The ends lost 4 bases at V and 0 bases at J; junction bases unmatched: 9. The CDR3, as DNA: TGCAGTGCTACACCAACAGGGGCCAGCTCCTATAATTCACCCCTCCACTTT. Translating it yields CSATPTGASSYNSPLHF.

The chain joins TRBV4-2 to TRBJ2-3; 10 positions agree with TRBD2. Germline-derived CDR1 and CDR2 are LGHNA and YNFKEQ. This CDR3 has 18 residues. V was pared by 0 bases and J by 1 base, with 7 bases of the junction left unmatched. This CDR3 reads CASSQDPAGGLGTDTQYF. The DNA of the CDR3 is TGTGCCAGCAGCCAAGACCCAGCGGGGGGGCTTGGCACAGATACGCAGTATTTT.

This chain links TRBV5-1 with TRBJ2-2; D is possibly TRBD1 or TRBD2 (5 bases each). Germline values: CDR1 SGHRS, CDR2 YFSETQ. The CDR3 runs to 15 residues. Trimming removed 4 bases from V and 4 bases from J, with 14 bases in between. The CDR3 sequence is CASSPGWGSTGELFF. The DNA for the CDR3 is TGCGCCAGCAGCCCCGGCTGGGGGAGCACCGGGGAGCTGTTTTTT.

The chain joins TRBV21-1 to TRBJ1-1; the DNA was not compared with TRBD1, the D call given in the table. TRBV21-1 is shown as a pseudogene. The CDR3 has 14 amino acids. This CDR3 reads CASSKSGADTEAFF. In nucleotides, the CDR3 is TGTGCCAGCAGCAAATCCGGGGCCGACACTGAAGCTTTCTTT.

This chain uses TRBV3-1 with TRBJ2-2; 9 bases are shared with TRBD2. V shed 2 bases and J 5 bases; nucleotides not matched to a gene: 0. Germline V lookup: CDR1 LGHDT, CDR2 YNNKEL (reference sequence). The CDR3 extends over 14 amino acids. The DNA of the CDR3 is TGTGCCAGCAGCCAACTAGCGGGAACCGGGGAGCTGTTTTTT. Its translation: CASSQLAGTGELFF.

J is TRBJ1-1 and V is TRBV5-1, with D uncertain. Trimming removed 0 bases from V and 1 base from J, with 7 bases in between. Germline V gives CDR1 SGHRS, CDR2 YFSETQ. This CDR3 has 14 amino acids. The CDR3 region is CASSLASANTEAFF. DNA for the CDR3: TGCGCCAGCAGCTTGGCCTCGGCGAACACTGAAGCTTTCTTT.

This clonotype was seen more than once but under ten times. This sequence joins TRBV6-5 and TRBJ1-2, with a tentative D call TRBD1 (5 bases). The CDR3 is 14 amino acids. CDR1 MNHEY and CDR2 SVGAGI come from the germline V gene. V lost 3 bases, J lost 11 bases, and 19 bases lay in between. CDR3 nucleotide sequence: TGTGCCAGCAGTTATTCCTCGTACCAGGGTGGGTACACCTTC. Amino acid sequence: CASSYSSYQGGYTF.

The chain joins TRBV7-9 to TRBJ2-4; D perhaps matches TRBD2 (6 bases). The CDR3 is made up of 15 amino acids. Per the germline V gene, CDR1 is SEHNR and CDR2 is FQNEAQ (reference sequence). V gave up 1 base and J gave up 0 bases, with 7 bases separating them. CDR3 loop: CASSLGGEAKNIQYF. DNA for the CDR3: TGTGCCAGCAGCTTAGGGGGGGAAGCCAAAAACATTCAGTACTTC. The full variable domain, in which reference TRBV7-9 and TRBJ2-4 provide the parts outside the CDR3, is DTGVSQNPRHKITKRGQNVTFRCDPISEHNRLYWYRQTLGQGPEFLTYFQNEAQLEKSRLLSDRFSAERPKGSFSTLEIQRTEQGDSAMYLCASSLGGEAKNIQYFGAGTRLSVL.

This clonotype occurred a few times. V usage is TRBV7-9 and J usage is TRBJ2-3, with a weak D call TRBD2 (5 bases). V was shortened by 5 bases and J by 4 bases, with 16 bases between the two germline ends. The CDR3 spans 15 residues. Germline V gives CDR1 SEHNR, CDR2 FQNEAQ (reference sequence). The CDR3, as DNA: TGTGCCAGCAGCCGGACCGGGGTACCCTCAGATACGCAGTATTTT. Translated, it gives CASSRTGVPSDTQYF.

The table lists this clonotype with a few counts. The CDR3 DNA reads as TGTGCCAGCAGGAAGGACACCGACTATGGCTACACCTTC. Protein product: CASRKDTDYGYTF. The J gene is TRBJ1-2, the V gene TRBV2, with a possible D match to TRBD1 (5 bases). V lost 6 bases and J 3 bases, leaving 11 bases between the germline ends. There are 13 residues in the CDR3. The germline V gene has CDR1 SNHLY and CDR2 FYNNEI.

The chain carries TRBV5-6 and TRBJ2-1; TRBD1 matches 8 bases. Trimming took 0 bases from V and 0 from J; bases not matched to a gene: 2. CDR3 length: 16 amino acids. Germline CDR1 reads SGHDT; CDR2 reads YYEEEE. The chain's CDR3 is CASSLAGGRSYNEQFF. The DNA for the CDR3 is TGTGCCAGCAGCTTGGCAGGGGGCCGCTCCTACAATGAGCAGTTCTTC.

This clonotype was found a few times. The chain links TRBV5-1 to TRBJ2-1; TRBD2 agrees at 13 bases. Unmatched junction bases numbered 1, after V lost 2 bases and J lost 2 bases. The CDR3 extends over 16 amino acids. In germline, CDR1 is SGHRS, CDR2 YFSETQ. CDR3 in DNA: TGCGCCAGCAGCTTAGGACTAGCGGGAGCCTACAATGAGCAGTTCTTC. This encodes CASSLGLAGAYNEQFF.

As DNA, the CDR3 is TGTGCCAGCAGCCAAGAAGAAGCGGGAAATTACAATGAGCAGTTCTTC. This gives the protein CASSQEEAGNYNEQFF. This rearrangement joins TRBV4-2 to TRBJ2-1; TRBD2 aligns across 7 bases. Germline values: CDR1 LGHNA, CDR2 YNFKEQ. CDR3 length equals 16 residues. Trimming cost V 0 bases and J 4 bases; bases outside gene matches: 6.

A few counts support this clonotype. The chain employs TRBV10-2 and TRBJ1-6; D ambiguous. Trimming took off 3 bases at V and 0 bases at J, with 18 bases between the two ends. Germline V gene lookup returns CDR1 WSHSY and CDR2 SAAADI. The CDR3 has 19 residues. CDR3 DNA sequence: TGCGCCAGCAGTGAACGGTTAACGACCATAAGCTCCTATAATTCACCCCTCCACTTT. The encoded protein is CASSERLTTISSYNSPLHF.

The chain employs TRBV15 and TRBJ1-5; no reliable D call. The V end was cut by 0 bases, the J end by 3 bases, with 9 bases between. This CDR3 is built from 15 residues. CDR1 is LNHNV and CDR2 is YYDKDF in the germline V gene (reference sequence). As DNA, the CDR3 is TGTGCCACCAGCAGAGAACGGTACTCCAATCAGCCCCAGCATTTT. Protein: CATSRERYSNQPQHF.